This TCR beta chain is from a study of T cell repertoires in cytomegalovirus infection. Across the study: Public TCR beta signatures provided an indication of both CMV infection and a matching HLA type. Whole-study findings and limits: Summed frequency of public TCR beta families distinguished CMV carriers with the relevant HLA. Dominant in the ex vivo response were TCR beta clonotypes restricted by HLA-C and specific for CMV.

TCRdb re-called the reads with MiXCR, one entry per CDR3 protein. The table includes more than 85,000 distinct CDR3 sequences, around a quarter detected once. This clonotype showed up just a few times. Its antigen remains unknown. In germline, CDR1 is LGHNA, CDR2 YSLEER. V lost 0 bases to trimming and J lost 3 bases; unmatched junction nucleotides: 4. This CDR3 comprises 16 residues. Source material: CD8+ T cells from PBMCs. The sequence derives from a human donor in good health (CMV status not recorded). Some clones in this sample may be carry-over from other donors' samples. This chain links TRBV4-3 with TRBJ2-5; 10 nucleotides agree with TRBD2. The CDR3 loop reads CASSQDVLAGEETQYF. The CDR3 region has the DNA TGCGCCAGCAGCCAAGATGTCCTAGCGGGAGAAGAGACCCAGTACTTC.